This is a list of T cell receptor beta chains from one sample in a study of OX40 agonist ivuxolimab in advanced cancers. Produced via immunoSEQ multiplex PCR; TCRdb's table is partial and in-frame only. Among about 60,000 clones listed, 84% were seen once. The input for sequencing was CD4+ or CD8+ T cells sorted from blood, taken in a trial of the OX40 agonist ivuxolimab. These receptors were obtained from an adult with an advanced solid tumor such as melanoma, head and neck, liver or kidney cancer. Both conserved end residues are part of each CDR3. A D gene is named only where the DNA matches it firmly. Size tells how often a clone was seen (once, few, many) or the class of an expanded clone, and some rows leave it out.

V	size	J	D	DNA	CDR3
TRBV28	-	TRBJ1-5	-	TGTGCCAGCAGTTTAGGCCGGAAGGGGGGCAGCAATCAGCCCCAGCATTTT	CASSLGRKGGSNQPQHF
TRBV2	-	TRBJ2-5	-	TGTGCCAGCAGTGAATCACATATTCCCTCAGAGACCCAGTACTTC	CASSESHIPSETQYF
TRBV29-1	-	TRBJ2-1	-	TGCAGCGTTGTACTTAGCCTCGGGGGAAATGAGCAGTTCTTC	CSVVLSLGGNEQFF
TRBV28	few	TRBJ2-4	TRBD2	TGTGCCAGCAGCCCGGGGGGAACGGTAGCCAAAAACATTCAGTACTTC	CASSPGGTVAKNIQYF
TRBV15	-	TRBJ1-2	-	TGTGCCACCAGCAGAGATATCTTGATTGGTAGTGGCTACACCTTC	CATSRDILIGSGYTF
TRBV4-1	-	TRBJ1-4	-	TGCGCCAGCAGCTTATCAGGGGCCCTACCGAATGAAAAACTGTTTTTT	CASSLSGALPNEKLFF
TRBV14	-	TRBJ2-2	-	TGTGCCAGCAGCCAAGACCTAGGTCACAGCCCGAGATTAAACACCGGGGAGCTGTTTTTT	CASSQDLGHSPRLNTGELFF
TRBV6-5	-	TRBJ2-1	-	TGTGCCAGCTCGAAGAGCTCCTACAATGAGCAGTTCTTC	CASSKSSYNEQFF
TRBV15	-	TRBJ2-1	TRBD2	TGTGCCACCAGCACGGGTGGCGGGAGACAGTTCTTC	CATSTGGGRQFF
TRBV28	-	TRBJ1-1	TRBD1	TGTGCCACCAGGGGGCCGAACACTGAAGCTTTCTTT	CATRGPNTEAFF
TRBV5-1	-	TRBJ2-7	TRBD2	TGCGCCAGCAGTCGGGAGGGGTCCTACGAGCAGTACTTC	CASSREGSYEQYF
TRBV5-1	-	TRBJ2-2	-	TGCGCCAGCAGCTCCCCGCGGGACAGATCCGGGGAGCTGTTTTTT	CASSSPRDRSGELFF
TRBV6-6	-	TRBJ2-7	-	TGTGCCAGCAGTGAGTACGAGCAGTACTTC	CASSEYEQYF
TRBV2	-	TRBJ1-5	-	TGTGCCAGCAGTGAAATCCCCTGGCGCAATCAGCCCCAGCATTTT	CASSEIPWRNQPQHF
TRBV7-8	-	TRBJ2-5	-	TGTGCCAGCAGCTTGGGCGCTCTTTACCAAGAGACCCAGTACTTC	CASSLGALYQETQYF
TRBV15	once	TRBJ2-7	TRBD1	TGTGCCACCAGCAGGGGGGGACAGGGCTCCTACGAGCAGTACTTC	CATSRGGQGSYEQYF
TRBV9	-	TRBJ2-7	-	TGTGCCAGCAGTAAAGAGGGGAGGTTTTCCTACGAGCAGTACTTC	CASSKEGRFSYEQYF
TRBV6-6	once	TRBJ1-1	-	TGTGCCAGCAGTTACTTAGGGGAGAACACTGAAGCTTTCTTT	CASSYLGENTEAFF
TRBV30	once	TRBJ2-1	-	TGTGCCTGGAGTGTACAGGGAGGATACTACAATGAGCAGTTCTTC	CAWSVQGGYYNEQFF
TRBV4-1	-	TRBJ1-2	-	TGCGCCAGCAGCCAAGCCCCTACTAACTATGGCTACACCTTC	CASSQAPTNYGYTF
TRBV6-1	-	TRBJ1-5	-	TGTGCCAGCAGTGGCGACGGGATACGGCCCCAGCATTTT	CASSGDGIRPQHF
TRBV6-5	-	TRBJ2-7	-	TGTGCCAGCATCGACGGCCTCGAGCAGTACTTC	CASIDGLEQYF
TRBV28	-	TRBJ1-2	-	TGTGCCAGCAGTTTACCCGTCAGGGATGGCTACACCTTC	CASSLPVRDGYTF
TRBV27	few	TRBJ1-2	-	TGTGCCAGCAGTTTCCAGGGTTTTTTAAACTATGGCTACACCTTC	CASSFQGFLNYGYTF
TRBV9	-	TRBJ2-3	-	TGTGCCAGCAGCGTAGCTTCTGCAGATACGCAGTATTTT	CASSVASADTQYF